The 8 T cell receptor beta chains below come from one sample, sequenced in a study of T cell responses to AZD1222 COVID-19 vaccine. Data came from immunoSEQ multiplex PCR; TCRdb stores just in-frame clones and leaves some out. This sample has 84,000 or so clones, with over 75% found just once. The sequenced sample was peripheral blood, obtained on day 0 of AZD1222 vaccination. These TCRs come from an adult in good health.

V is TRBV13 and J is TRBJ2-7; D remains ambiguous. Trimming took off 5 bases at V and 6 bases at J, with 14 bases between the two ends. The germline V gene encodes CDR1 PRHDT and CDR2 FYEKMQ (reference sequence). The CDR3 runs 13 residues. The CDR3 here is CASSPPDEAEQYF. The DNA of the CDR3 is TGTGCCAGCAGCCCTCCCGACGAGGCCGAGCAGTACTTC.

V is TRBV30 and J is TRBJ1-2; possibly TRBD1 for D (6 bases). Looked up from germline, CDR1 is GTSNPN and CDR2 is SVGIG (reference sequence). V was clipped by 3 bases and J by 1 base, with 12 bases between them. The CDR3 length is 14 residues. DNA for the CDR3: TGTGCCTGGAGCTTCGGACAGAATAACTATGGCTACACCTTC. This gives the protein CAWSFGQNNYGYTF.

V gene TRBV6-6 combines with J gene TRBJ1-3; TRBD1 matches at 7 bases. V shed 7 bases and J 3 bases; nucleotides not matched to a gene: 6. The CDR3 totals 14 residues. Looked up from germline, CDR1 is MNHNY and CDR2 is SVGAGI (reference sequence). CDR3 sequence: CASTPDRVGNTIYF. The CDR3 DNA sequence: TGTGCCAGCACCCCCGACAGGGTTGGAAACACCATATATTTT.

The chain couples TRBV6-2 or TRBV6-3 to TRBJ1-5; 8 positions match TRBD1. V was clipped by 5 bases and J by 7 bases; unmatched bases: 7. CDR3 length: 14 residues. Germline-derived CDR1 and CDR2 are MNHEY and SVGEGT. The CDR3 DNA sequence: TGTGCCAGCAGTCCCAGGGACAGGTTCCAGCCCCAGCATTTT. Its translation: CASSPRDRFQPQHF.

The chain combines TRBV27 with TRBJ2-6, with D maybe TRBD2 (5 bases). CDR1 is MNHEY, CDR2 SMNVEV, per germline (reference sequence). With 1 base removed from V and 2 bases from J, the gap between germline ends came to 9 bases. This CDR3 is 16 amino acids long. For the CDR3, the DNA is TGTGCCAGCAGTTTATGGGCCGGGGCTGGGGCCAACGTCCTGACTTTC. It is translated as CASSLWAGAGANVLTF.

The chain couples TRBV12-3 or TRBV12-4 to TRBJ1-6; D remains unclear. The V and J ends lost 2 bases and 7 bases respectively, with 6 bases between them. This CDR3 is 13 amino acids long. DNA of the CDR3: TGTGCCAGCAGTTTAAATCAGAATTCACCCCTCCACTTT. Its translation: CASSLNQNSPLHF.

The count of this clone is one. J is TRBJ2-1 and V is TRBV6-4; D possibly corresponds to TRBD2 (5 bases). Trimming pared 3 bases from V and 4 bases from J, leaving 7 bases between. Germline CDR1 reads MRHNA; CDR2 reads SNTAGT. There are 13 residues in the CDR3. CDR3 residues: CASSERAYNEQFF. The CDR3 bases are TGTGCCAGCAGTGAGCGGGCTTACAATGAGCAGTTCTTC.

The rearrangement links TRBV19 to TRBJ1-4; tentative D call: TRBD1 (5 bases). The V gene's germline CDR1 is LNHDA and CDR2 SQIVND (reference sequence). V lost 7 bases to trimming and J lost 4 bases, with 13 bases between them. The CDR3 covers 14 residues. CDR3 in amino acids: CASNAGFNNEKLFF. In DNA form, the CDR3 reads TGTGCCAGTAATGCAGGGTTTAATAATGAAAAACTGTTTTTT.